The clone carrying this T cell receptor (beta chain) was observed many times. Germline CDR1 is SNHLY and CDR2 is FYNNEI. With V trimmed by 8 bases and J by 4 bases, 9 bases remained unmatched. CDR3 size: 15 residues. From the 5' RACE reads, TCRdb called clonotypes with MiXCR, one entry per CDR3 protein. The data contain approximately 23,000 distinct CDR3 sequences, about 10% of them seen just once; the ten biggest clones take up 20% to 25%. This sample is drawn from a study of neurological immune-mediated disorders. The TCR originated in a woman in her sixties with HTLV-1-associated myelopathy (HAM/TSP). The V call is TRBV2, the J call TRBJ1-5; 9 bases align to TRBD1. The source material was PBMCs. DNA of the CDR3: TGTGCCAGCGCTAGAAGGACAGGGGAGAATCAGCCCCAGCATTTT. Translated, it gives CASARRTGENQPQHF.